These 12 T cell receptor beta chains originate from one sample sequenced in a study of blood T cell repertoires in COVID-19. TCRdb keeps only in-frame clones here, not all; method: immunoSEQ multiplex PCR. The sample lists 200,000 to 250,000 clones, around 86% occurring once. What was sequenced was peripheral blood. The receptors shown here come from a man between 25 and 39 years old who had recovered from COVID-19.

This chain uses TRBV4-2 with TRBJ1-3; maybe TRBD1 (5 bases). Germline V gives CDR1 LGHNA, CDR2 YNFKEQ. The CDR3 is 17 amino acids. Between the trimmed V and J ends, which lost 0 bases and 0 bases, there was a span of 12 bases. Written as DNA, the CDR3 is TGTGCCAGCAGCCAAGATGCGGGGCCACGCTCTGGAAACACCATATATTTT. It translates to CASSQDAGPRSGNTIYF.

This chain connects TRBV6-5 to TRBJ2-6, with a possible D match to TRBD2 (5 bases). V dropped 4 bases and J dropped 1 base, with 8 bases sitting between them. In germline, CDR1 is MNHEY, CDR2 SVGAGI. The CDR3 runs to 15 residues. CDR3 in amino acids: CASSFRGSGANVLTF. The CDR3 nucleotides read TGTGCCAGCAGTTTTCGGGGATCTGGGGCCAACGTCCTGACTTTC.

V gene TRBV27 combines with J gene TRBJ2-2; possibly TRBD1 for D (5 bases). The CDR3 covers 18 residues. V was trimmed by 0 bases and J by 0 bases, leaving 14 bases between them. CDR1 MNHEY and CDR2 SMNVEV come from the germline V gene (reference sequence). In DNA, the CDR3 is TGTGCCAGCAGTTTATCGTTCAGGGCGGCCTCGAACACCGGGGAGCTGTTTTTT. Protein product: CASSLSFRAASNTGELFF.

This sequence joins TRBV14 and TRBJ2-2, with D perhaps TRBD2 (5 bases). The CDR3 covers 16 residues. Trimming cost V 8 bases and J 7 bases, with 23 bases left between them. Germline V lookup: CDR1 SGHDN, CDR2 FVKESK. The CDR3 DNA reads TGTGCCAGCCGAGCCAGAAGGGCGGGCGGCGGCGGGGAGCTGTTTTTT. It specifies CASRARRAGGGGELFF.

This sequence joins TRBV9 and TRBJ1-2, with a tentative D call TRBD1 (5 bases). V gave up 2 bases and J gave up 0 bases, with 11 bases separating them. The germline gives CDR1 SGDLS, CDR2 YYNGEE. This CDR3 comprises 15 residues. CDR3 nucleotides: TGTGCCAGCAGCGTCGGGACTCAAGCTAACTATGGCTACACCTTC. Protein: CASSVGTQANYGYTF.

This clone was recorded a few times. CDR3 coding DNA: TGTGCCAGCAGCTTGGCCAGGGACTATGGCTACACCTTC. This gives the protein CASSLARDYGYTF. This chain uses TRBV5-6 with TRBJ1-2; possible D gene TRBD1, 5 bases. Trimming removed 0 bases at V and 3 bases at J, with 6 bases between. This CDR3 spans 13 amino acids. From germline, CDR1 is SGHDT and CDR2 YYEEEE.

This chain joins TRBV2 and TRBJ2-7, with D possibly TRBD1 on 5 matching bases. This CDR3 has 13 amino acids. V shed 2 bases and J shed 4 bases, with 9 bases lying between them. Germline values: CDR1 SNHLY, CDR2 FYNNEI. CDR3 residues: CASSEQGRYEQYV. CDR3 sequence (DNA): TGTGCCAGCAGTGAACAGGGAAGGTACGAGCAGTACGTC.

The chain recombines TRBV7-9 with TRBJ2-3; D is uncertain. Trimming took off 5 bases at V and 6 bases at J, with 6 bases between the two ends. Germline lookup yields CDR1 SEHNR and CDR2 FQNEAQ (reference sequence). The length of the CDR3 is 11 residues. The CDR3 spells CASSELDTQYF. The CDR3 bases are TGTGCCAGCAGCGAGTTGGATACGCAGTATTTT. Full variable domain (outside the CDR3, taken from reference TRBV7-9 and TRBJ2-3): DTGVSQNPRHKITKRGQNVTFRCDPISEHNRLYWYRQTLGQGPEFLTYFQNEAQLEKSRLLSDRFSAERPKGSFSTLEIQRTEQGDSAMYLCASSELDTQYFGPGTRLTVL.

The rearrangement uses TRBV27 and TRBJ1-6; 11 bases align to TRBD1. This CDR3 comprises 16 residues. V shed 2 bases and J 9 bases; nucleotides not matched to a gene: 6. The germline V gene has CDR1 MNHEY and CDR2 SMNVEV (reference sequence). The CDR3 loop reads CASSLGVGTGGSPLHF. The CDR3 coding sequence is TGTGCCAGCAGTTTAGGGGTGGGGACAGGGGGTTCACCCCTCCACTTT.

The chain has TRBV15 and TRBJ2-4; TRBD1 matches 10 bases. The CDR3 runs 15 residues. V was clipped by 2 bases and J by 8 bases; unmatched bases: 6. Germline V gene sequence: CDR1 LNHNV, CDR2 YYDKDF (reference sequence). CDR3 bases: TGTGCCACCAGCAGATCCCGGGACAGGGGTTACATTCAGTACTTC. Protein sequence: CATSRSRDRGYIQYF.

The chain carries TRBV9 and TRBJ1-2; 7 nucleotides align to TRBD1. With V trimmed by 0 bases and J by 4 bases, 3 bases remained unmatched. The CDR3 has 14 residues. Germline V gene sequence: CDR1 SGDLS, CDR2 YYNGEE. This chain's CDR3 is CASSVDNRGYGYTF. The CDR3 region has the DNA TGTGCCAGCAGCGTAGACAACAGGGGCTATGGCTACACCTTC.

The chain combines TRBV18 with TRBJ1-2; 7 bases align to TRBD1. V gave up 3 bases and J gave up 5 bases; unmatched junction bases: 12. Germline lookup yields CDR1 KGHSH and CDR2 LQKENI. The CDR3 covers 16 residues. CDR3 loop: CASSPVSGTAEYGYTF. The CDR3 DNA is TGTGCCAGCTCACCCGTTTCCGGGACAGCCGAGTATGGCTACACCTTC.